This is a list of T cell receptor beta chains from one sample in a study of blood T cells in healthy people across ages. TCRdb reanalysed the 5' RACE reads using MiXCR and keeps one entry per CDR3 protein. In the table there are some 900,000 distinct CDR3 sequences, about 48% of which are singletons. The sample comprised blood. The source is a man aged 30 to 39 in good health. Both conserved end residues are part of each CDR3. Each record gives: V gene, J gene, D gene, clone size, CDR3 DNA, CDR3 protein. A D gene is named only where the DNA matches it firmly. Expanded clones are given a class, and other clones once, few, many or no size at all.

TRBV6-5	TRBJ2-7	TRBD2	.	TGTGCCAGCAGTGAACGGGGGGGCCGGTACGAGCAGTACTTC	CASSERGGRYEQYF
TRBV24-1	TRBJ1-2	TRBD1	few	TGTGCCACCAGTGATCCGGGACAGGGGGTACGTGGCTACACCTTC	CATSDPGQGVRGYTF
TRBV6-5	TRBJ2-3	.	.	TGTGCCAGCAGTGGCCCTTTGGATACGCAGTATTTT	CASSGPLDTQYF
TRBV18	TRBJ2-5	.	.	TGTGCCAGCTCACCCAAGAAAGAGACCCAGTACTTC	CASSPKKETQYF
TRBV6-5	TRBJ1-1	.	few	TGTGCCAGCAGCCGGACACTCGGGGGTCGAGCTTTCTTT	CASSRTLGGRAFF
TRBV23-1	TRBJ2-3	.	few	TGCGCCAGCAGTCAAAAGTCCCACAGGGAGGAGAAAGATACGCAGTATTTT	CASSQKSHREEKDTQYF
TRBV20-1	TRBJ2-4	.	few	TGCAGTGCTATAGGGGGGATTATAGCCAAAAACATTCAGTACTTC	CSAIGGIIAKNIQYF
TRBV20-1	TRBJ2-5	.	.	TGCAGTGCTAGAGATTGGCTAGAAGAGACCCAGTACTTC	CSARDWLEETQYF
TRBV20-1	TRBJ1-6	TRBD1	.	TGCAGTGCTAGAGAAACAGGGGGCAAGTGGTCACCCCTCCACTTT	CSARETGGKWSPLHF
TRBV7-9	TRBJ1-2	.	.	TGTGCCAGCAGCTTAGGGGGGACCCCTGGTTATGGCTGCACCTTC	CASSLGGTPGYGCTF
TRBV20-1	TRBJ1-4	TRBD1	.	TGCAGTGCATCGGACAGGGGGCAAGAAAAACTGTTTTTT	CSASDRGQEKLFF
TRBV24-1	TRBJ2-3	TRBD2	.	TGTGCCACCAGTGATCGGCTAGCGGGGAACACAGATACGCAGTATTTT	CATSDRLAGNTDTQYF
TRBV9	TRBJ1-1	.	.	TGTGCCAGCAGCGTAGAAGGATGGGTCACTGAAGCTTTCTTT	CASSVEGWVTEAFF
TRBV27	TRBJ2-7	.	.	TGTGCCAGCAGAGGTTGGCGGGGCGCCACCTACGAGCAGTACTTC	CASRGWRGATYEQYF
TRBV7-8	TRBJ2-1	.	.	TGTGCCAGCACAATAGGAGGGCCGTCACACAATGAGCAGTTCTTC	CASTIGGPSHNEQFF
TRBV15	TRBJ1-2	.	.	TGTGCCACCAGCAGAGATCAACAGTTTAACTATGGCTACACCTTC	CATSRDQQFNYGYTF
TRBV9	TRBJ1-6	TRBD1	.	TGTGCCAGCAGCGAGCTACAGGGGGCTGATTCACCCCTCCACTTT	CASSELQGADSPLHF
TRBV18	TRBJ1-1	.	.	TGTGCCAGCTCCCGTGAGGGAGGACTGAACACTGAAGCTTTCTTT	CASSREGGLNTEAFF
TRBV28	TRBJ2-3	.	.	TGTGCCAGCAGCGGGGGGCCCCAGCACACAGATACGCAGTATTTT	CASSGGPQHTDTQYF
TRBV10-3	TRBJ2-3	.	.	TGTGCCATCAGGGAGGGGGGGACAGATACGCAGTATTTT	CAIREGGTDTQYF
TRBV7-3	TRBJ2-3	.	.	TGTGCCAGCAGCTTAGGACAGAAGGGCACAGATACGCAGTATTTT	CASSLGQKGTDTQYF
TRBV18	TRBJ2-3	.	few	TGTGCCAGCTCACCATATACAGGCACAGATACGCAGTATTTT	CASSPYTGTDTQYF
TRBV6-6	TRBJ2-7	TRBD2	.	TGTGCCAGCAGTGGGAGGGACTCCTACGAGCAGTACTTC	CASSGRDSYEQYF
TRBV20-1	TRBJ1-2	.	.	TGCAGTGCTTACGACAGGAGGGGCTATGGCTACACCTTC	CSAYDRRGYGYTF
TRBV5-1	TRBJ2-5	.	few	TGCGCCAGCAGCGTTGCAGCCGACAGGCACCAAGAGACCCAGTACTTC	CASSVAADRHQETQYF
TRBV28	TRBJ1-6	TRBD1	.	TGTGCCAGTGATCCCGGGACAGGGGACTCACCCCTCCACTTT	CASDPGTGDSPLHF
TRBV7-9	TRBJ2-5	.	.	TGTGCCAGCAGCTCCCTCCGGGACTCCCAAGAGACCCAGTACTTC	CASSSLRDSQETQYF
TRBV20-1	TRBJ2-1	TRBD2	.	TGTTCAGCAGCGCGGGGGGTTGGTTATGAGCAGTTCTTC	CSAARGVGYEQFF
TRBV4-1	TRBJ2-7	.	.	TGCGCCAGCAGGCAAGGCCTATCTGGGAAGACCTACGAGCAGTACTTC	CASRQGLSGKTYEQYF
TRBV30	TRBJ2-2	.	.	TGTGCCTGGTCCTGGGGGACCGGGGAGCTGTTTTTT	CAWSWGTGELFF
TRBV7-9	TRBJ2-3	.	.	TGTGCCAGCGTGGGAGGCTCCACAGATACGCAGTATTTT	CASVGGSTDTQYF